One and the same sample provided the 23 T cell receptor beta chains below, sequenced in a study of T-cell reconstitution after alpha-beta-depleted transplantation in children. Unique molecular identifiers were built into the TCRbeta library. TCRdb ran MiXCR on the PCR reads and lists one entry per CDR3 protein. The data contain about 540,000 distinct CDR3 sequences, about 18% of them singletons. Sample: PBMCs from the stem cell graft donor, taken from the stem cell graft. The receptors come from a human donor who donated a stem cell graft to a child with acute lymphoblastic leukemia.

The chain uses TRBV29-1 and TRBJ2-7; TRBD2 matches at 8 bases. The trim removed 7 bases at V and 4 bases at J, leaving 15 bases unmatched. The CDR3 has 15 residues. CDR1 and CDR2 (germline): SQVTM, ANQGSEA. The CDR3 spells CSARSRGGLGYEQYF. DNA for the CDR3: TGCAGCGCTAGGAGCCGGGGGGGTTTGGGATACGAGCAGTACTTC.

The chain carries TRBV20-1 and TRBJ1-5; tentative D call: TRBD1 (6 bases). Trimming cost V 5 bases and J 0 bases, with 11 bases left between them. The length of the CDR3 is 14 residues. In germline, CDR1 is DFQATT, CDR2 SNEGSKA (reference sequence). As DNA, the CDR3 is TGCAGTGCTCCCGACAGGCATAGCAATCAGCCCCAGCATTTT. Protein sequence: CSAPDRHSNQPQHF.

CDR3 protein: CASSVQGAVVGDEQFF. DNA of the CDR3: TGTGCCAGCAGCGTTCAGGGGGCGGTTGTAGGGGATGAGCAGTTCTTC. This sequence joins TRBV9 and TRBJ2-1; 8 positions match TRBD1. Germline V lookup: CDR1 SGDLS, CDR2 YYNGEE. The ends lost 2 bases at V and 8 bases at J; junction bases unmatched: 12. The length of the CDR3 is 16 residues.

This clonotype was seen more than once but under ten times. V and J are TRBV6-1 and TRBJ2-7; D is undetermined. Germline V lookup: CDR1 MNHNS, CDR2 SASEGT. V lost 10 bases and J lost 3, with 10 bases in between. The CDR3 sequence is 11 residues long. CDR3 protein: CATAYYYEQYF. The DNA of the CDR3 is TGTGCCACCGCTTACTACTACGAGCAGTACTTC.

Here the CDR3 reads CASSLYSGAYYNEQFF. CDR3 DNA: TGTGCCAGCAGTTTATACTCCGGCGCTTACTACAATGAGCAGTTCTTC. V is TRBV27 and J is TRBJ2-1; D is undetermined. Germline CDR1 MNHEY, CDR2 SMNVEV (reference sequence). V was clipped by 1 base and J by 3 bases, with 13 bases between them. The CDR3 runs 16 residues.

Many counts were recorded for this clonotype. V usage is TRBV15 and J usage is TRBJ2-3, with D possibly being TRBD1 or TRBD2 (6 bases each). Germline CDR1 reads LNHNV; CDR2 reads YYDKDF (reference sequence). V was shortened by 1 base and J by 2 bases, with 13 bases between the two germline ends. The CDR3 is 16 amino acids. CDR3 sequence reads: CATSRGPGAYTDTQYF. The CDR3 nucleotides read TGTGCCACCAGCAGAGGCCCGGGGGCCTACACAGATACGCAGTATTTT.

The V call is TRBV7-8, the J call TRBJ2-5, with TRBD1 identical over 9 bases. This CDR3 has 20 amino acids. The trim removed 1 base at V and 1 base at J, leaving 16 bases unmatched. Looked up from germline, CDR1 is SGHVS and CDR2 is FQNEAQ. This CDR3 reads CASSLVPGHVPGQGQETQYF. CDR3 sequence (DNA): TGTGCCAGCAGCTTAGTGCCTGGCCATGTACCGGGACAGGGCCAAGAGACCCAGTACTTC.

This chain links TRBV11-2 with TRBJ1-1; D ambiguous. V lost 1 base and J lost 3, with 9 bases in between. The CDR3 totals 14 residues. Germline V lookup: CDR1 SGHAT, CDR2 FQNNGV. The CDR3 DNA reads as TGTGCCAGCAGCTTAGTCGACGGACACACTGAAGCTTTCTTT. It translates to CASSLVDGHTEAFF.

This clonotype was detected a few times. The V call is TRBV27, the J call TRBJ1-5, with TRBD1 as a possible D gene (5 bases). CDR3 size: 17 residues. With 5 bases removed from V and 6 bases from J, the gap between germline ends came to 23 bases. The germline V gene has CDR1 MNHEY and CDR2 SMNVEV (reference sequence). The CDR3 DNA reads TGTGCCAGCAGTCCAAGGGACCGGATCGCCCGTGGTCAGCCCCAGCATTTT. This sequence encodes CASSPRDRIARGQPQHF.

The V gene is TRBV5-1, the J gene TRBJ2-3; 8 bases are shared with TRBD2. The V segment lost 2 bases and the J segment 0 bases; nucleotides outside the gene matches: 5. In germline, CDR1 is SGHRS, CDR2 YFSETQ. This CDR3 has 16 amino acids. The CDR3 reads CASSFPLAESTDTQYF. CDR3 sequence (DNA): TGCGCCAGCAGCTTTCCACTAGCGGAGAGCACAGATACGCAGTATTTT.

The chain is built from TRBV5-1 and TRBJ2-7; D may be TRBD1 (5 bases). The germline gives CDR1 SGHRS, CDR2 YFSETQ. This CDR3 is built from 15 residues. V lost 0 bases, J lost 2 bases, and 12 bases lay in between. DNA for the CDR3: TGCGCCAGCAGCTTGGGGGGCAGCCGTACCTACGAGCAGTACTTC. It encodes CASSLGGSRTYEQYF.

The chain is built from TRBV9 and TRBJ1-1; tentatively, D is TRBD1 (6 bases). Germline V CDR1 and CDR2: SGDLS, YYNGEE. V was shortened by 0 bases and J by 8 bases, with 14 bases between the two germline ends. This CDR3 has 14 amino acids. The CDR3 bases are TGTGCCAGCAGCGTAGACGGGACATCCCAGGAAGCTTTCTTT. It specifies CASSVDGTSQEAFF. Combining the CDR3 with reference TRBV9 and TRBJ1-1 gives the whole variable domain DSGVTQTPKHLITATGQRVTLRCSPRSGDLSVYWYQQSLDQGLQFLIQYYNGEERAKGNILERFSAQQFPDLHSELNLSSLELGDSALYFCASSVDGTSQEAFFGQGTRLTVV.

The chain has TRBV5-8 and TRBJ2-3, with 7 bases lining up with TRBD1. The CDR3 consists of 13 residues. Germline-derived CDR1 and CDR2 are SGHTS and YDEGEE. V lost 7 bases, J lost 6 bases, and 8 bases stayed unmatched. CDR3 bases: TGTGCCAGCCTTAGACAGGGTAGGGATACGCAGTATTTT. Its protein is CASLRQGRDTQYF.

The V call is TRBV20-1, the J call TRBJ2-3, with D uncertain. The germline V and J ends were trimmed by 7 bases and 1 base, with 12 bases remaining between them. The CDR3 extends over 13 amino acids. The germline V gene has CDR1 DFQATT and CDR2 SNEGSKA (reference sequence). In nucleotides, the CDR3 is TGCAGTGTGAGCGTCACAGGCACAGATACGCAGTATTTT. Its translation: CSVSVTGTDTQYF.

The table lists this clonotype with a few counts. This chain uses TRBV3-1 with TRBJ2-2; no definite D call. Trimming stripped 0 bases from V and 3 bases from J, with 2 bases between. Germline lookup yields CDR1 LGHDT and CDR2 YNNKEL (reference sequence). The CDR3 spans 13 residues. The CDR3 is CASSQDHTGELFF. DNA for the CDR3: TGTGCCAGCAGCCAAGATCACACCGGGGAGCTGTTTTTT.

This clonotype has a handful of counts. The chain recombines TRBV5-1 with TRBJ2-6; a weak D match, TRBD1 (6 bases). Germline V gives CDR1 SGHRS, CDR2 YFSETQ. This CDR3 contains 16 residues. V lost 4 bases to trimming and J lost 0 bases, with 11 bases between them. The DNA for the CDR3 is TGCGCCAGCAGCGACAGGACCGTCTCTGGGGCCAACGTCCTGACTTTC. Residues: CASSDRTVSGANVLTF.

This clonotype showed up just a few times. This chain links TRBV20-1 with TRBJ2-6, with D hard to call. Germline loops: CDR1 DFQATT, CDR2 SNEGSKA (reference sequence). The CDR3 totals 15 residues. V lost 1 base and J lost 4, with 11 bases in between. The CDR3 coding sequence is TGCAGTGCTAGAGCCCAATCGAAGGGGGCCAACGTCCTGACTTTC. Translating gives CSARAQSKGANVLTF.

The chain couples TRBV15 to TRBJ2-3; 8 bases are a match to TRBD1. This CDR3 contains 18 residues. The germline V gene has CDR1 LNHNV and CDR2 YYDKDF (reference sequence). V gave up 0 bases and J gave up 0 bases; unmatched junction bases: 8. The CDR3 DNA follows: TGTGCCACCAGCAGAGATGTGAGACAGGGGTCTAGCACAGATACGCAGTATTTT. Amino acids: CATSRDVRQGSSTDTQYF.

This clonotype was found a few times. Its ends do not fully match the called genes, so a read error is possible. This chain links TRBV12-3 or TRBV12-4 with TRBJ2-1, with D possibly being TRBD2 (5 bases). This CDR3 has 14 amino acids. As DNA, the CDR3 is TGTGCCAGCAGTTTTGGGCTAGCCTACAGTGAGCAGTTCTTC. Encoded protein: CASSFGLAYSEQFF.

The sample holds a few counts of this clonotype. The chain couples TRBV12-3 or TRBV12-4 to TRBJ1-1; TRBD1 might be the D (5 bases). Trimming pared 7 bases from V and 1 base from J, leaving 13 bases between. There are 14 residues in the CDR3. The CDR3 protein is CASTPGRKNTEAFF. In DNA form, the CDR3 reads TGTGCCAGCACCCCGGGACGGAAGAACACTGAAGCTTTCTTT.

This clonotype was found once. This sequence may be a read error, since a much larger clone differs from it by one base. V and J are TRBV14 and TRBJ1-2; possibly TRBD1 for D (5 bases). Germline V gene lookup returns CDR1 SGHDN and CDR2 FVKESK. The length of the CDR3 is 13 residues. The ends were cut back, 2 bases at V and 2 bases at J, with 6 bases in the middle. CDR3 loop: CASSQQGNYGYTF. For the CDR3, the DNA is TGTGCCAGCAGCCAACAGGGAAACTATGGCTACACCTTC.

To note about this clonotype: Compared with germline, one end of the junction differs, possibly owing to a read error. The chain couples TRBV10-3 to TRBJ1-4; D gene uncertain. The CDR3 consists of 16 residues. CDR1 ENHRY and CDR2 SYGVKD come from the germline V gene. CDR3: CAFSRLGLRANEKLFF. The CDR3 DNA reads TGCGCCTTCAGCCGGTTGGGCTTGAGGGCTAATGAAAAACTGTTTTTT.

This clonotype appeared a few times. The CDR3 loop reads CASSLRSVWNNEQFF. The CDR3 DNA follows: TGTGCCAGCAGCTTACGGAGCGTTTGGAACAATGAGCAGTTCTTC. The chain employs TRBV11-1 and TRBJ2-1; D call uncertain. In germline, CDR1 is SGHAT, CDR2 FQDESV (reference sequence). CDR3 length: 15 amino acids. V was pared by 2 bases and J by 5 bases, with 13 bases between.